Below, 9 T cell receptor beta chains from the same sample are listed, as sequenced in a study of blood T cell repertoires in COVID-19. The method was immunoSEQ multiplex PCR; TCRdb's version includes in-frame clones alone and lacks a portion of them. The sample contains about 76,000 clones, approximately 88% of which appear only once. Sequences were obtained from peripheral blood. The source of these receptors is a man aged 25 to 40 with acute or convalescent COVID-19.

The chain has TRBV29-1 and TRBJ2-3; 9 positions match TRBD2. The CDR3 has 16 amino acids. CDR1 SQVTM and CDR2 ANQGSEA come from the germline V gene. The junction had 10 bases not matched to a gene; V was cut back by 2 bases and J by 4 bases. In DNA, the CDR3 is TGCAGCGTTGAACAGGTAGCGGGAGACCACCCAGATACGCAGTATTTT. Amino acids: CSVEQVAGDHPDTQYF.

The chain couples TRBV6-5 to TRBJ1-2; 7 bases are shared with TRBD1. With V trimmed by 6 bases and J by 8 bases, 15 bases remained unmatched. The CDR3 covers 15 residues. The germline V gene has CDR1 MNHEY and CDR2 SVGAGI. The CDR3, as DNA: TGTGCCAGCAGCCAAACCCGACAGGGATCGGGAGGCTACACCTTC. Translated: CASSQTRQGSGGYTF.

This chain links TRBV7-9 with TRBJ2-1, with 7 bases identical to TRBD1. This CDR3 comprises 14 residues. Germline V gives CDR1 SEHNR, CDR2 FQNEAQ (reference sequence). Trimming removed 5 bases from V and 4 bases from J; junction bases left unmatched: 5. CDR3 residues: CASSRDSIYNEQFF. Written as DNA, the CDR3 is TGTGCCAGCAGCCGGGACAGTATTTACAATGAGCAGTTCTTC.

The rearrangement links TRBV30 to TRBJ1-2; D ambiguous. The V end lost 3 bases, the J end lost 0 bases, and 14 bases lay between the germline ends. Germline CDR1 GTSNPN, CDR2 SVGIG (reference sequence). This CDR3 has 15 amino acids. The CDR3 is CAWRTGSFANYGYTF. For the CDR3, the DNA is TGTGCCTGGAGGACCGGGTCCTTCGCTAACTATGGCTACACCTTC. Full variable domain (outside the CDR3, taken from reference TRBV30 and TRBJ1-2): SQTIHQWPATLVQPVGSPLSLECTVEGTSNPNLYWYRQAAGRGLQLLFYSVGIGQISSEVPQNLSASRPQDRQFILSSKKLLLSDSGFYLCAWRTGSFANYGYTFGSGTRLTVV.

The V call is TRBV7-2, the J call TRBJ2-7; D perhaps matches TRBD1 (6 bases). This CDR3 is 15 amino acids long. CDR1 SGHTA and CDR2 FQGNSA come from the germline V gene. V dropped 6 bases and J dropped 2 bases, with 17 bases sitting between them. The CDR3 DNA follows: TGTGCCAGCAGGCAGCCCGGGACACTTACCTACGAGCAGTACTTC. Its translation: CASRQPGTLTYEQYF. Complete variable domain (other parts from reference TRBV7-2 and TRBJ2-7): GAGVSQSPSNKVTEKGKDVELRCDPISGHTALYWYRQSLGQGLEFLIYFQGNSAPDKSGLPSDRFSAERTGGSVSTLTIQRTQQEDSAVYLCASRQPGTLTYEQYFGPGTRLTVT.

This chain connects TRBV28 to TRBJ2-5; no reliable D call. The ends were cut back, 6 bases at V and 5 bases at J, with 10 bases in the middle. The CDR3 sequence is 12 residues long. Germline V gene sequence: CDR1 MDHEN, CDR2 SYDVKM. The CDR3 DNA sequence: TGTGCCAGCAGCCTCCGTGTGGAGACCCAGTACTTC. It is translated as CASSLRVETQYF.

The chain has TRBV6-1 and TRBJ2-4, with 13 bases lining up with TRBD2. The CDR3 contains 16 residues. Germline CDR1 reads MNHNS; CDR2 reads SASEGT. V dropped 4 bases and J dropped 4; count of bases not matched to a gene: 4. In DNA, the CDR3 is TGTGCCAGCAGTGTTCGACTAGCGGGGGGAAAAAACATTCAGTACTTC. Protein product: CASSVRLAGGKNIQYF.

The chain has TRBV5-1 and TRBJ2-6; 7 positions match TRBD1. Germline CDR1 and CDR2: SGHRS and YFSETQ. This CDR3 has 16 residues. V was clipped by 4 bases and J by 0 bases; unmatched bases: 4. CDR3 coding DNA: TGCGCCAGCAGCGGACAGGAGAACTCTGGGGCCAACGTCCTGACTTTC. It is translated as CASSGQENSGANVLTF. Full variable domain (remainder filled in from reference TRBV5-1 and TRBJ2-6): KAGVTQTPRYLIKTRGQQVTLSCSPISGHRSVSWYQQTPGQGLQFLFEYFSETQRNKGNFPGRFSGRQFSNSRSEMNVSTLELGDSALYLCASSGQENSGANVLTFGAGSRLTVL.

DNA for the CDR3: TGTGCCAGCAGTTCACTTGACAGGCCAAGGGGGGAGCTGTTTTTT. This gives the protein CASSSLDRPRGELFF. The V and J genes are TRBV28 and TRBJ2-2; tentative D call: TRBD1 (6 bases). The CDR3 is made up of 15 amino acids. V shed 4 bases and J shed 8 bases, with 17 bases lying between them. Germline V gene sequence: CDR1 MDHEN, CDR2 SYDVKM.